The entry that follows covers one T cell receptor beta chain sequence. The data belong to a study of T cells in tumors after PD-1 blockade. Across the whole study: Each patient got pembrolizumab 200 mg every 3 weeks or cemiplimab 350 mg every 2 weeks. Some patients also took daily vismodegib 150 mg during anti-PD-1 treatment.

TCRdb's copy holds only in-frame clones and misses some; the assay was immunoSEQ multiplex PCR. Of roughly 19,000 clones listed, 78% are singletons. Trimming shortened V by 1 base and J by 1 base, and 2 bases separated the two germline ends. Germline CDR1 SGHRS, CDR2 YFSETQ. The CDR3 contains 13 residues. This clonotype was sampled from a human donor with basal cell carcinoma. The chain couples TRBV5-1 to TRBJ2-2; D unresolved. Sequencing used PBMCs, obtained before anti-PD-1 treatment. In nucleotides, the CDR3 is TGCGCCAGCAGCTTGCAGAACACCGGGGAGCTGTTTTTT. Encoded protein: CASSLQNTGELFF. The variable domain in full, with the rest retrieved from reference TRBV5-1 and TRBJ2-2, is KAGVTQTPRYLIKTRGQQVTLSCSPISGHRSVSWYQQTPGQGLQFLFEYFSETQRNKGNFPGRFSGRQFSNSRSEMNVSTLELGDSALYLCASSLQNTGELFFGEGSRLTVL.